This TCR beta chain stems from a study of Ad26.COV2.S vaccination and SARS-CoV-2 variants. The protocol was immunoSEQ multiplex PCR, while the TCRdb copy is restricted to in-frame clones and leaves out a portion. The sample holds roughly 500,000 clones; about 88% are singletons and the top ten take about 2.7%. The germline V and J ends were trimmed by 4 bases and 10 bases, with 17 bases remaining between them. Germline lookup yields CDR1 KGHSH and CDR2 LQKENI. The CDR3 is made up of 14 amino acids. Treatment defined: around 19 received Ad26.COV2.S at low or high dose, single or two shots; several received placebo; per-sample allocation not given. The samples date from day 63 after the first vaccine or placebo injection.

J is TRBJ2-1 and V is TRBV18; D may be TRBD2 (6 bases). Sequenced here: peripheral blood, sampled in a trial of Ad26.COV2.S vaccine versus placebo. This TCR was recovered from a person between 18 and 65 years old who received the Ad26.COV2.S COVID-19 vaccine or a placebo. The CDR3 bases are TGTGCCAGCTCACGTTTACTAGCCGAAGACGAGCAGTTCTTC. It is translated as CASSRLLAEDEQFF.